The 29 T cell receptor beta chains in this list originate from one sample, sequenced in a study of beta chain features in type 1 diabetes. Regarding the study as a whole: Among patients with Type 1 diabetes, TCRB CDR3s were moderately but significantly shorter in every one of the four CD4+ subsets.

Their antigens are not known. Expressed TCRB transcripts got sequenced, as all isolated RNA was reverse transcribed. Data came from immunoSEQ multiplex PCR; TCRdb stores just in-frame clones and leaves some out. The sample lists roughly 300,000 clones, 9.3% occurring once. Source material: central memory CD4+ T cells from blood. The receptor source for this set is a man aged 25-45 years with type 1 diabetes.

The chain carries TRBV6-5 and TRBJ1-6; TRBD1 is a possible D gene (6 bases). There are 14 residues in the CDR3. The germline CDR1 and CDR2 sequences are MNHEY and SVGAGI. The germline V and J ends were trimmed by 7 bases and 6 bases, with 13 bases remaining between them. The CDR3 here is CASKRGAVNSPLHF. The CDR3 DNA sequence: TGTGCCAGCAAGCGGGGGGCCGTTAATTCACCCCTCCACTTT.

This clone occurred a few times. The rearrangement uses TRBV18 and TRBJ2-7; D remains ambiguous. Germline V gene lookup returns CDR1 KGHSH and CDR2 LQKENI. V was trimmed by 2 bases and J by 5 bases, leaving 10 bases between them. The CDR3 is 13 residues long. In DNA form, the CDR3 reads TGTGCCAGCTCACCAGAATCAGTACACGAGCAGTACTTC. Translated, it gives CASSPESVHEQYF. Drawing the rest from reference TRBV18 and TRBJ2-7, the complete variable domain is NAGVMQNPRHLVRRRGQEARLRCSPMKGHSHVYWYRQLPEEGLKFMVYLQKENIIDESGMPKERFSAEFPKEGPSILRIQQVVRGDSAAYFCASSPESVHEQYFGPGTRLTVT.

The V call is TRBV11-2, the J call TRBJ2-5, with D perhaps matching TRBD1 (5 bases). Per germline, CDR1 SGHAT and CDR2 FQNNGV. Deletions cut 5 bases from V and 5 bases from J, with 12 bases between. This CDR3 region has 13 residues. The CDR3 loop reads CASSGQGYETQYF. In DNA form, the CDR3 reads TGTGCCAGCAGCGGTCAGGGTTACGAGACCCAGTACTTC.

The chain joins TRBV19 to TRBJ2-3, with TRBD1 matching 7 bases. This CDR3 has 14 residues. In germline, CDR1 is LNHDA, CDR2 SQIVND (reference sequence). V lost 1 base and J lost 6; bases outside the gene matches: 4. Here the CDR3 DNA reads TGTGCCAGTAGTATAGGAGGGGGCAGGGATACGCAGTATTTT. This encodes CASSIGGGRDTQYF.

This CDR3 reads CASSQQGGAEAFF. The CDR3 nucleotides read TGTGCCAGTAGCCAACAGGGAGGGGCTGAAGCTTTCTTT. The chain joins TRBV19 to TRBJ1-1; possibly TRBD1 for D (6 bases). This CDR3 is built from 13 residues. The germline V gene encodes CDR1 LNHDA and CDR2 SQIVND (reference sequence). Trimming removed 6 bases from V and 6 bases from J, with 14 bases in between.

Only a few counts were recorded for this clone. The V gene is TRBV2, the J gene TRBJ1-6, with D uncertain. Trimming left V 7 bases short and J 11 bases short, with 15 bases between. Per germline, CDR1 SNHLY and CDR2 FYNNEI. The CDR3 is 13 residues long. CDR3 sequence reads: CASKKSIGAPLHF. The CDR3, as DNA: TGTGCCAGCAAAAAATCTATCGGGGCACCCCTCCACTTT.

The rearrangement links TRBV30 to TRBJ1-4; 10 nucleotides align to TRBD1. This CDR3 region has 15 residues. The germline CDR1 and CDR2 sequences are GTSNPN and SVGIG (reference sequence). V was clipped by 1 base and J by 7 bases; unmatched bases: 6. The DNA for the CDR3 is TGTGCCTGGAGTGCCAAGACAGGGGGCAGTGAAAAACTGTTTTTT. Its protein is CAWSAKTGGSEKLFF. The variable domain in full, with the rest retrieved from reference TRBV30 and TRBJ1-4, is SQTIHQWPATLVQPVGSPLSLECTVEGTSNPNLYWYRQAAGRGLQLLFYSVGIGQISSEVPQNLSASRPQDRQFILSSKKLLLSDSGFYLCAWSAKTGGSEKLFFGSGTQLSVL.

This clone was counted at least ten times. The CDR3 bases are TGTGCCAGCAGCTTATATACGAATGAGCAGTTCTTC. It translates to CASSLYTNEQFF. The J gene is TRBJ2-1, the V gene TRBV7-2; D is ambiguous. Germline loops: CDR1 SGHTA, CDR2 FQGNSA. V was clipped by 2 bases and J by 7 bases, with 6 bases between them. This CDR3 region has 12 residues.

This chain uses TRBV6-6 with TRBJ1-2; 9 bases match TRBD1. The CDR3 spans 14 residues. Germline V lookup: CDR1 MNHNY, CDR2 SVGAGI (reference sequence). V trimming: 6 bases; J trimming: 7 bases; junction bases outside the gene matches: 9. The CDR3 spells CASSRGQGEAGYTF. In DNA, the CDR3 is TGTGCCAGCAGCCGGGGACAGGGAGAGGCTGGCTACACCTTC.

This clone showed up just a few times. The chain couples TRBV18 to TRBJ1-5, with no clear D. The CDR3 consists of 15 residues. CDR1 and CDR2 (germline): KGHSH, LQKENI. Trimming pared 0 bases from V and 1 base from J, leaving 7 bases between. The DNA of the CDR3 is TGTGCCAGCTCACCACCTCCCGAGAGCAATCAGCCCCAGCATTTT. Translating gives CASSPPPESNQPQHF.

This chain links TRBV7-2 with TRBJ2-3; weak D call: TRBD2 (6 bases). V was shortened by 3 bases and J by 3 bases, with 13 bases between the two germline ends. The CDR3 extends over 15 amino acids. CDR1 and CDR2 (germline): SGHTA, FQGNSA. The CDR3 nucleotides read TGTGCCAGCAGCTTGGGACTGGGCTATACAGATACGCAGTATTTT. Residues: CASSLGLGYTDTQYF.

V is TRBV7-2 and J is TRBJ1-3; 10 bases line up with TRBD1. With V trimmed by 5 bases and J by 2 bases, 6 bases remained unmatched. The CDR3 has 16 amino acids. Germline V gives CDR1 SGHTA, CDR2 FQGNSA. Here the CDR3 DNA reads TGTGCCAGCAGCGCGGGACAGGGGAAAACTGGAAACACCATATATTTT. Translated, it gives CASSAGQGKTGNTIYF.

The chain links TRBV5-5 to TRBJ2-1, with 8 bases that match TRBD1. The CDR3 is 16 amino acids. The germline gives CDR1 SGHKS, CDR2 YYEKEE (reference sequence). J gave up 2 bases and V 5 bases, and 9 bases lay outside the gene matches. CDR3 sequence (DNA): TGTGCCAGCAGGGAGACTACAGGGGGAACCTACAATGAGCAGTTCTTC. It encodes CASRETTGGTYNEQFF.

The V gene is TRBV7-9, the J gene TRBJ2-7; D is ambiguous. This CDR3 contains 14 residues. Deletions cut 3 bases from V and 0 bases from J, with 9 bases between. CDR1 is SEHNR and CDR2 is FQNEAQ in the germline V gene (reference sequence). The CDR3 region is CASSLNSISYEQYF. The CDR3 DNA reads TGTGCCAGCAGCTTGAACAGTATCTCCTACGAGCAGTACTTC.

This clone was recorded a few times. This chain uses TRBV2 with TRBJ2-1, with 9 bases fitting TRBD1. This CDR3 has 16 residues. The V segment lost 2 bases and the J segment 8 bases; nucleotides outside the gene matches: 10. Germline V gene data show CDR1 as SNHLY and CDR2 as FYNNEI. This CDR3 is CASSEYAGQGSDEQFF. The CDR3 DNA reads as TGTGCCAGCAGTGAATACGCGGGACAGGGTTCGGATGAGCAGTTCTTC.

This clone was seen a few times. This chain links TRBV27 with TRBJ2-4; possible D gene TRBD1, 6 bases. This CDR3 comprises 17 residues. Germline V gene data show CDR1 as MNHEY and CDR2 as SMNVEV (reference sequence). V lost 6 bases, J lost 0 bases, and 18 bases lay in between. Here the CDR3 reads CASSGRGGVVAKNIQYF. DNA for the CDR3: TGTGCCAGCAGCGGCAGAGGGGGTGTAGTAGCCAAAAACATTCAGTACTTC.

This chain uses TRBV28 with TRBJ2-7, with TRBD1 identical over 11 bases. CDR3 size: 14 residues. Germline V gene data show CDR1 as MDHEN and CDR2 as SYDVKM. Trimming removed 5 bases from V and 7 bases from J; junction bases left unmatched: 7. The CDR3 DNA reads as TGTGCCAGCAGTAAAGGACAGGGGGCGGGAGAGCAGTACTTC. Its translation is CASSKGQGAGEQYF. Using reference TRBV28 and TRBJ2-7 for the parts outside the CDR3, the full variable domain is DVKVTQSSRYLVKRTGEKVFLECVQDMDHENMFWYRQDPGLGLRLIYFSYDVKMKEKGDIPEGYSVSREKKERFSLILESASTNQTSMYLCASSKGQGAGEQYFGPGTRLTVT.

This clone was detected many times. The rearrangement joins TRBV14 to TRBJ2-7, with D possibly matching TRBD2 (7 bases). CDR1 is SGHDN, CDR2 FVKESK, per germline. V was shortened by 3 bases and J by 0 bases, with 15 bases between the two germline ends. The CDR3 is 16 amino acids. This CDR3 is CASSHSGGSPSYEQYF. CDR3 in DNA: TGTGCCAGCAGCCACTCGGGGGGCTCCCCCTCCTACGAGCAGTACTTC.

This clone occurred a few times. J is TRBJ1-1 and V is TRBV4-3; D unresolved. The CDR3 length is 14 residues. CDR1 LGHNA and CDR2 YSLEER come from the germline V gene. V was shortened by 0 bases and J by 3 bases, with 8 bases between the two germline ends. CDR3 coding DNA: TGCGCCAGCAGCCAAGACTGGCGGTACACTGAAGCTTTCTTT. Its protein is CASSQDWRYTEAFF.

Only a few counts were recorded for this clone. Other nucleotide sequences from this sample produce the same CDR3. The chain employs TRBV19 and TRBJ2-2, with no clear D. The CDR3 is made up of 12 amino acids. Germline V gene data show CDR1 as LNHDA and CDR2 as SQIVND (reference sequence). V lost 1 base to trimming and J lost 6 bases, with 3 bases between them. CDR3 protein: CASSIGSGELFF. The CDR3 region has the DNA TGTGCCAGTAGTATAGGCTCCGGGGAGCTGTTTTTT.

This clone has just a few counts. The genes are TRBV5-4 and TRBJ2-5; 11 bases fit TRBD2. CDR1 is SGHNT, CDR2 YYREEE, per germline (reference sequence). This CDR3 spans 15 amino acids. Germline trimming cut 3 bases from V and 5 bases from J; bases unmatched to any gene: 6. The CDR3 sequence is CASSWLAGGEETQYF. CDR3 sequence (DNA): TGTGCCAGCAGCTGGCTAGCGGGGGGTGAGGAGACCCAGTACTTC.

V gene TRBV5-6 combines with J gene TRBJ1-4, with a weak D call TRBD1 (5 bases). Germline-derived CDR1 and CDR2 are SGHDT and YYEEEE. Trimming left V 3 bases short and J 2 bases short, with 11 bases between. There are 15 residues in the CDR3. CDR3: CASSSGHITNEKLFF. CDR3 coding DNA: TGTGCCAGCAGCTCCGGACATATCACTAATGAAAAACTGTTTTTT. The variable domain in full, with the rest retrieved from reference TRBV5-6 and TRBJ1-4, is DAGVTQSPTHLIKTRGQQVTLRCSPKSGHDTVSWYQQALGQGPQFIFQYYEEEERQRGNFPDRFSGHQFPNYSSELNVNALLLGDSALYLCASSSGHITNEKLFFGSGTQLSVL.

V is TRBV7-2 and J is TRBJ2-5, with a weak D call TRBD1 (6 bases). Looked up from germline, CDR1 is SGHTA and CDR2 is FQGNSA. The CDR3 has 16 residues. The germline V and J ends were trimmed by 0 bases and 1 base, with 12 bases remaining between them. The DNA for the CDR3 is TGTGCCAGCAGCTTAGCCGTGGTCAGGGGCCAAGAGACCCAGTACTTC. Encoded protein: CASSLAVVRGQETQYF.

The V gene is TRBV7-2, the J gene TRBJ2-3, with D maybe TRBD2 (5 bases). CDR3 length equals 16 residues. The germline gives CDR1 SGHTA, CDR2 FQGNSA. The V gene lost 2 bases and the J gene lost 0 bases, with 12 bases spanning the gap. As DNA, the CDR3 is TGTGCCAGCAGCTTAATGGGGAGAACTAGCACAGATACGCAGTATTTT. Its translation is CASSLMGRTSTDTQYF.

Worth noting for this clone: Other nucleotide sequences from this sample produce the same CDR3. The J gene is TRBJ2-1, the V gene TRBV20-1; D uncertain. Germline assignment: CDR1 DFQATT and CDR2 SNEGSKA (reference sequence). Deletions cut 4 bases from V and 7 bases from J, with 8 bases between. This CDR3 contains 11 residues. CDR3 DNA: TGCAGTGCTATATTGGGAAATGAGCAGTTCTTC. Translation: CSAILGNEQFF.

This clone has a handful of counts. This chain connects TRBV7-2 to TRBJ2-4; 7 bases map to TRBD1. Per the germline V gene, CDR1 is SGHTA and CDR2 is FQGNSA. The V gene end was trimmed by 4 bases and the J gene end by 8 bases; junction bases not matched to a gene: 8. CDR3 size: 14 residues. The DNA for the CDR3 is TGTGCCAGCAGCTCGAAACAGGGGTACGACATTCAGTACTTC. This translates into CASSSKQGYDIQYF. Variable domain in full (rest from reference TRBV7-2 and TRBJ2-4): GAGVSQSPSNKVTEKGKDVELRCDPISGHTALYWYRQSLGQGLEFLIYFQGNSAPDKSGLPSDRFSAERTGGSVSTLTIQRTQQEDSAVYLCASSSKQGYDIQYFGAGTRLSVL.

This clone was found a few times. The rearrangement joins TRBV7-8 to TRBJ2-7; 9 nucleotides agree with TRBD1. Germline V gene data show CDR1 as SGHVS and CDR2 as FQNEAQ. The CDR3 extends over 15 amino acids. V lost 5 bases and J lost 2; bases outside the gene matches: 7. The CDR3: CASSPQTGGTYEQYF. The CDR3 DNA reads TGTGCCAGCAGCCCACAGACAGGGGGTACCTACGAGCAGTACTTC.

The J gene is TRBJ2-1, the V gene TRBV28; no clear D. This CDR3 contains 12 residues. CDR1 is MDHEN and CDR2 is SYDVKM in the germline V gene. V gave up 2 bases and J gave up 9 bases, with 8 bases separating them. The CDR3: CASSLSRIEQFF. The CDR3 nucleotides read TGTGCCAGCAGTTTAAGTAGAATTGAGCAGTTCTTC. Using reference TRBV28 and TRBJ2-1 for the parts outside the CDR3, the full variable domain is DVKVTQSSRYLVKRTGEKVFLECVQDMDHENMFWYRQDPGLGLRLIYFSYDVKMKEKGDIPEGYSVSREKKERFSLILESASTNQTSMYLCASSLSRIEQFFGPGTRLTVL.

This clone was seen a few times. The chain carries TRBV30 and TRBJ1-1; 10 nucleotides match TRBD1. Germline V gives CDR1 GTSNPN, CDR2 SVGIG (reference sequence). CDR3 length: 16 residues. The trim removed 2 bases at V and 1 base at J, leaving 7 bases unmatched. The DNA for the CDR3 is TGTGCCTGGAGTCCGTGGACAGGGGGGCGGAACACTGAAGCTTTCTTT. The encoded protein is CAWSPWTGGRNTEAFF. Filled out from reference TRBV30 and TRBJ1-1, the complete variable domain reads SQTIHQWPATLVQPVGSPLSLECTVEGTSNPNLYWYRQAAGRGLQLLFYSVGIGQISSEVPQNLSASRPQDRQFILSSKKLLLSDSGFYLCAWSPWTGGRNTEAFFGQGTRLTVV.